A selection of T cell receptor beta chains follows, all from one sample in a study of T cell repertoires in cytomegalovirus infection. TCRdb processed the reads anew with MiXCR; each CDR3 protein has one entry. The sample consists of more than 110,000 distinct CDR3 sequences, more than 30% of them appearing once. The antigens these receptors bind are not known. Specimen: CD8+ T cells from cultured PBMCs, collected from culture after CMV antigen stimulation. Every receptor here comes from a human donor in good health (CMV status not recorded). Some clones in this sample may be carry-over from other donors' samples. The CDR3 runs from the conserved cysteine through the conserved F or W. D genes are given only for firm matches. Part of the rows lack a size; the others show once, few, many or a class for expanded clones.

J gene: TRBJ2-5; clone size: few; V gene: TRBV12-3/TRBV12-4; D gene: TRBD2; CDR3 protein: CASRSGGEETQYF; CDR3 DNA: TGTGCCAGCAGAAGCGGGGGGGAAGAGACCCAGTACTTC
J gene: TRBJ2-1; clone size: few; V gene: TRBV12-3/TRBV12-4; D gene: -; CDR3 protein: CASSNLRGRLEQFF; CDR3 DNA: TGTGCCAGCAGCAACCTTCGGGGGCGGCTTGAGCAGTTCTTC
J gene: TRBJ1-5; clone size: few; V gene: TRBV4-1; D gene: -; CDR3 protein: CASSQDRHYSNQPQHF; CDR3 DNA: TGCGCCAGCAGCCAGGACAGACACTATAGCAATCAGCCCCAGCATTTT
J gene: TRBJ2-3; clone size: -; V gene: TRBV19; D gene: -; CDR3 protein: CASSLYGTDTQYF; CDR3 DNA: TGTGCCAGTAGCTTATACGGCACAGATACGCAGTATTTT
J gene: TRBJ1-2; clone size: many; V gene: TRBV7-9; D gene: -; CDR3 protein: CASSSDAAYGYTF; CDR3 DNA: TGTGCCAGCAGCTCTGACGCTGCCTATGGCTACACCTTC
J gene: TRBJ2-2; clone size: few; V gene: TRBV4-1; D gene: TRBD2; CDR3 protein: CASSHKGLPNTGELFF; CDR3 DNA: TGCGCCAGCAGCCATAAGGGACTACCGAACACCGGGGAGCTGTTTTTT
J gene: TRBJ2-7; clone size: few; V gene: TRBV27; D gene: TRBD2; CDR3 protein: CASSLFPASGGPGKYEQYF; CDR3 DNA: TGTGCCAGCAGTTTATTCCCGGCTAGCGGGGGGCCAGGAAAGTACGAGCAGTACTTC
J gene: TRBJ1-2; clone size: few; V gene: TRBV5-6; D gene: -; CDR3 protein: CASSPPPPFYGYTF; CDR3 DNA: TGTGCCAGCAGCCCCCCCCCTCCTTTCTATGGCTACACCTTC
J gene: TRBJ2-1; clone size: -; V gene: TRBV2; D gene: -; CDR3 protein: CASSEASGSYNEQFF; CDR3 DNA: TGTGCCAGCAGTGAAGCTAGCGGATCCTACAATGAGCAGTTCTTC
J gene: TRBJ1-1; clone size: few; V gene: TRBV7-6; D gene: -; CDR3 protein: CASSLALGSTEAFF; CDR3 DNA: TGTGCCAGCAGCTTAGCGCTTGGGAGCACTGAAGCTTTCTTT
J gene: TRBJ2-5; clone size: -; V gene: TRBV3-1; D gene: -; CDR3 protein: CASSLGRGTAWETQYF; CDR3 DNA: TGTGCCAGCAGCCTCGGTCGGGGTACAGCTTGGGAGACCCAGTACTTC
J gene: TRBJ2-1; clone size: -; V gene: TRBV12-3/TRBV12-4; D gene: TRBD2; CDR3 protein: CASSSGGFNNEQFF; CDR3 DNA: TGTGCCAGCAGTTCCGGGGGGTTCAACAATGAGCAGTTCTTC
J gene: TRBJ1-4; clone size: -; V gene: TRBV15; D gene: -; CDR3 protein: CATSRRGLNEKLFF; CDR3 DNA: TGTGCCACCAGCCGTAGGGGCCTTAATGAAAAACTGTTTTTT
J gene: TRBJ2-1; clone size: few; V gene: TRBV7-3; D gene: TRBD2; CDR3 protein: CASSLTPGAGGSNEQFF; CDR3 DNA: TGTGCCAGCAGCTTAACCCCAGGAGCGGGGGGTAGCAATGAGCAGTTCTTC
J gene: TRBJ1-1; clone size: few; V gene: TRBV3-1; D gene: -; CDR3 protein: CASSRTGSTEAFF; CDR3 DNA: TGTGCCAGCAGTCGTACAGGGAGTACTGAAGCTTTCTTT
J gene: TRBJ2-1; clone size: many; V gene: TRBV12-3/TRBV12-4; D gene: -; CDR3 protein: CASSLTGFNSFNEQFF; CDR3 DNA: TGTGCCAGCAGCCTTACCGGGTTTAATTCGTTCAATGAGCAGTTCTTC
J gene: TRBJ2-1; clone size: few; V gene: TRBV5-6; D gene: -; CDR3 protein: CASSRTVSYNEQFF; CDR3 DNA: TGTGCCAGCTCCCGGACAGTTAGCTACAATGAGCAGTTCTTC
J gene: TRBJ2-1; clone size: -; V gene: TRBV28; D gene: -; CDR3 protein: CATGEPSSYNEQFF; CDR3 DNA: TGTGCCACCGGGGAACCAAGCTCCTACAATGAGCAGTTCTTC
J gene: TRBJ1-5; clone size: -; V gene: TRBV12-3/TRBV12-4; D gene: -; CDR3 protein: CASTSRGGTLSSNQPQHF; CDR3 DNA: TGTGCCAGCACCTCCCGGGGGGGGACCCTCAGCAGCAATCAGCCCCAGCATTTT
J gene: TRBJ2-2; clone size: -; V gene: TRBV12-3/TRBV12-4; D gene: -; CDR3 protein: CASSFKGITGELFF; CDR3 DNA: TGTGCCAGCAGTTTTAAGGGTATAACCGGGGAGCTGTTTTTT
J gene: TRBJ2-7; clone size: -; V gene: TRBV6-6; D gene: -; CDR3 protein: CASRVTGTGYEQYF; CDR3 DNA: TGTGCCAGCAGAGTAACAGGGACGGGCTACGAGCAGTACTTC
J gene: TRBJ2-1; clone size: -; V gene: TRBV5-1; D gene: TRBD1; CDR3 protein: CASSSGLIPGGHEQFF; CDR3 DNA: TGCGCCAGCAGCTCCGGCCTAATTCCAGGGGGTCATGAGCAGTTCTTC
J gene: TRBJ2-2; clone size: -; V gene: TRBV7-9; D gene: TRBD1; CDR3 protein: CASSLPRQGPLTGELFF; CDR3 DNA: TGTGCCAGCAGCTTACCCCGACAGGGACCCCTTACCGGGGAGCTGTTTTTT
J gene: TRBJ1-5; clone size: -; V gene: TRBV12-3/TRBV12-4; D gene: TRBD1; CDR3 protein: CASSGTAYNQPQHF; CDR3 DNA: TGTGCCAGCAGTGGGACAGCCTACAATCAGCCCCAGCATTTT
J gene: TRBJ2-5; clone size: few; V gene: TRBV6-1; D gene: TRBD1; CDR3 protein: CASSEAWFGQGPEETQYF; CDR3 DNA: TGTGCCAGCAGTGAAGCGTGGTTTGGACAGGGGCCCGAAGAGACCCAGTACTTC
J gene: TRBJ2-2; clone size: -; V gene: TRBV27; D gene: TRBD2; CDR3 protein: CASSSLRTGGHTGELFF; CDR3 DNA: TGTGCCAGCAGTTCCCTCCGGACGGGGGGGCACACCGGGGAGCTGTTTTTT
J gene: TRBJ2-1; clone size: many; V gene: TRBV7-6; D gene: TRBD2; CDR3 protein: CASSPGGTTYNEQFF; CDR3 DNA: TGTGCCAGCAGCCCGGGGGGTACGACCTACAATGAGCAGTTCTTC
J gene: TRBJ1-4; clone size: -; V gene: TRBV25-1; D gene: -; CDR3 protein: CASRNTGSDEKLFF; CDR3 DNA: TGTGCCAGCAGGAACACCGGCAGCGATGAAAAACTGTTTTTT
J gene: TRBJ1-4; clone size: many; V gene: TRBV7-2; D gene: -; CDR3 protein: CASSSSRGALGEKLFF; CDR3 DNA: TGTGCCAGCAGTTCGTCGAGGGGAGCTCTTGGTGAAAAACTGTTTTTT
J gene: TRBJ2-7; clone size: -; V gene: TRBV7-9; D gene: -; CDR3 protein: CASSRDGGYEQYF; CDR3 DNA: TGTGCCAGCAGCAGGGACGGGGGCTACGAGCAGTACTTC
J gene: TRBJ1-4; clone size: -; V gene: TRBV14; D gene: TRBD1; CDR3 protein: CASSRLGQGREKLFF; CDR3 DNA: TGTGCCAGCAGCCGCCTGGGACAGGGGAGAGAAAAACTGTTTTTT
J gene: TRBJ2-7; clone size: -; V gene: TRBV7-1; D gene: TRBD2; CDR3 protein: CASSEGLAGGPYEQYF; CDR3 DNA: TGTGCCAGCAGCGAGGGACTAGCGGGGGGACCCTACGAGCAGTACTTC
J gene: TRBJ2-5; clone size: -; V gene: TRBV14; D gene: -; CDR3 protein: CASSQLPGDVETQYF; CDR3 DNA: TGTGCCAGCAGCCAACTCCCAGGGGACGTGGAGACCCAGTACTTC
J gene: TRBJ2-7; clone size: -; V gene: TRBV6-5; D gene: TRBD1; CDR3 protein: CASSFSHGQGGYYYEQYF; CDR3 DNA: TGTGCCAGCAGTTTCTCTCACGGACAGGGGGGATACTACTACGAGCAGTACTTC
J gene: TRBJ2-7; clone size: -; V gene: TRBV7-8; D gene: TRBD1; CDR3 protein: CASSLVRDSYEQYF; CDR3 DNA: TGTGCCAGCAGCTTAGTCCGGGACAGCTACGAGCAGTACTTC
J gene: TRBJ1-1; clone size: -; V gene: TRBV2; D gene: -; CDR3 protein: CASSGWSEAFF; CDR3 DNA: TGTGCCAGCAGTGGATGGAGTGAAGCTTTCTTT
J gene: TRBJ1-4; clone size: -; V gene: TRBV7-9; D gene: TRBD1; CDR3 protein: CASSPPAGTATNEKLFF; CDR3 DNA: TGTGCCAGCAGCCCCCCGGCCGGGACAGCAACTAATGAAAAACTGTTTTTT
J gene: TRBJ2-1; clone size: many; V gene: TRBV5-1; D gene: TRBD2; CDR3 protein: CASSLGTSLNEQFF; CDR3 DNA: TGCGCCAGCAGCCTAGGGACTAGTTTGAATGAGCAGTTCTTC
J gene: TRBJ2-3; clone size: -; V gene: TRBV27; D gene: -; CDR3 protein: CASSGFETDGYTQYF; CDR3 DNA: TGTGCCAGCAGTGGCTTTGAGACAGATGGATATACGCAGTATTTT
J gene: TRBJ2-3; clone size: -; V gene: TRBV6-5; D gene: -; CDR3 protein: CASNSGVRDSQYF; CDR3 DNA: TGTGCCAGCAACTCGGGGGTGAGGGATTCGCAGTATTTT
J gene: TRBJ2-3; clone size: few; V gene: TRBV11-2; D gene: TRBD2; CDR3 protein: CASSLVTGRGADTQYF; CDR3 DNA: TGTGCCAGCAGCTTAGTCACAGGACGGGGGGCAGATACGCAGTATTTT
J gene: TRBJ1-1; clone size: few; V gene: TRBV6-6; D gene: -; CDR3 protein: CASSYGTSHTEAFF; CDR3 DNA: TGTGCCAGCAGTTACGGTACATCCCACACTGAAGCTTTCTTT
J gene: TRBJ2-7; clone size: -; V gene: TRBV13; D gene: -; CDR3 protein: CASSLGGSHEQYF; CDR3 DNA: TGTGCCAGCAGCTTAGGTGGCAGCCACGAGCAGTACTTC
J gene: TRBJ1-1; clone size: few; V gene: TRBV12-3/TRBV12-4; D gene: -; CDR3 protein: CASSLPPGHLNTEAFF; CDR3 DNA: TGTGCCAGCAGTTTACCCCCGGGACACCTGAACACTGAAGCTTTCTTT
J gene: TRBJ2-5; clone size: -; V gene: TRBV29-1; D gene: -; CDR3 protein: CSGLGQGLETQYF; CDR3 DNA: TGCAGCGGACTGGGACAAGGATTGGAGACCCAGTACTTC
J gene: TRBJ2-2; clone size: -; V gene: TRBV5-1; D gene: -; CDR3 protein: CASRPGVPNTGELFF; CDR3 DNA: TGCGCCAGCAGGCCCGGGGTACCGAACACCGGGGAGCTGTTTTTT
J gene: TRBJ1-5; clone size: few; V gene: TRBV18; D gene: -; CDR3 protein: CASSPWQGGNQPQHF; CDR3 DNA: TGTGCCAGCTCACCATGGCAAGGCGGCAATCAGCCCCAGCATTTT
J gene: TRBJ1-1; clone size: few; V gene: TRBV15; D gene: -; CDR3 protein: CATSRGGAFEAFF; CDR3 DNA: TGTGCCACCAGCAGAGGTGGCGCCTTTGAAGCTTTCTTT